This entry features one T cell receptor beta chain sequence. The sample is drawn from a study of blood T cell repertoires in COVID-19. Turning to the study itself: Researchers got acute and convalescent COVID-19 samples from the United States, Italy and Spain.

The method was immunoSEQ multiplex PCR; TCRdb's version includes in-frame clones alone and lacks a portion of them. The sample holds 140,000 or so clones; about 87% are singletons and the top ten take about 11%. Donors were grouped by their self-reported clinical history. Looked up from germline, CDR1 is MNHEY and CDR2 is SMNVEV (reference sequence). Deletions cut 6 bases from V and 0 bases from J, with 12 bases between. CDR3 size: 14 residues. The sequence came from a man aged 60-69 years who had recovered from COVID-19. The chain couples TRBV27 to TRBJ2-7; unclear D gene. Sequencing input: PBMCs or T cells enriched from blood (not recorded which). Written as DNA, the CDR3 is TGTGCCAGCAGCCCCAAATGGAGCTCCTACGAGCAGTACTTC. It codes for CASSPKWSSYEQYF.